Listed below are T cell receptor beta chains from one sample, sequenced in a study of blood T cells in healthy people across ages. MiXCR, run by TCRdb on the 5' RACE reads, gives a single entry per CDR3 protein. The table shows around 1,500,000 distinct CDR3 sequences, with 35% to 45% occurring only once. Sequencing used blood. The receptors come from a woman between 18 and 29 years old in good health. The CDR3 runs from the conserved cysteine through the conserved F or W. D genes are given only for firm matches. The size of a clone is reported for some rows only, either as once, few or many, or as a class for expanded clones.

>TRBJ2-7|-|-|13|TRBV20-1
TGCAGTGCTACTTCCTCGAGGGGCTACGAGCAGTACTTC
CSATSSRGYEQYF
>TRBJ1-2|TRBD1|-|15|TRBV9
TGTGCCAGCAGCTGCTCGGGACAGGGGGCGGGTGGCTACACCTTC
CASSCSGQGAGGYTF
>TRBJ1-1|TRBD1|-|16|TRBV4-1
TGCGCCAGCAGCCCCGGGACAGGAGGGATGGACACTGAAGCTTTCTTT
CASSPGTGGMDTEAFF
>TRBJ2-5|TRBD2|-|17|TRBV14
TGTGCCAGCAGCCAAAGGATGACTAGCGGGGGAAGTAATGAGCAGTACTTC
CASSQRMTSGGSNEQYF
>TRBJ2-7|TRBD1|few|14|TRBV5-1
TGCGCCAGCAGCACGACAGGGGGCTCCTACGAGCAGTACTTC
CASSTTGGSYEQYF
>TRBJ2-1|-|-|17|TRBV5-1
TGCGCCAGCAGCCTGGTCCCCAGCGGAGGGGCTTACAATGAGCAGTTCTTC
CASSLVPSGGAYNEQFF
>TRBJ1-1|-|few|19|TRBV4-1
TGCGCCAGCAGCCAAGATAGCAGGCCAGGCACGAGAAGGAACACTGAAGCTTTCTTT
CASSQDSRPGTRRNTEAFF
>TRBJ2-5|-|-|15|TRBV9
TGTGCCAGCAGCGCACGCGGGGAGACCCAAGAGACCCAGTACTTC
CASSARGETQETQYF
>TRBJ1-1|-|-|13|TRBV12-3/TRBV12-4
TGTGCCAGCAGTTACCTATTTAACACTGAAGCTTTCTTT
CASSYLFNTEAFF
>TRBJ2-1|TRBD2|few|16|TRBV2
TGTGCCAGCAGTGGGACTAGCGGGCGTACCTACAATGAGCAGTTCTTC
CASSGTSGRTYNEQFF
>TRBJ2-5|TRBD2|-|14|TRBV20-1
TGCAGTGCTAGAGTGTGTCCTAGCGGGGAGACCCAGTACTTC
CSARVCPSGETQYF
>TRBJ1-2|-|few|13|TRBV29-1
TGCAGCGTCCCGGAGGGGGGAAGCTATGGCTACACCTTC
CSVPEGGSYGYTF
>TRBJ2-7|TRBD1|-|15|TRBV12-3/TRBV12-4
TGTGCCAGCAGTTCGGTACAGGGGGCGCGCAACGAGCAGTACTTC
CASSSVQGARNEQYF
>TRBJ2-3|-|many|11|TRBV2
TGTGCCAGCAGCCTACAGGGTACGCAGTATTTT
CASSLQGTQYF
>TRBJ2-3|TRBD2|few|18|TRBV7-9
TGTGCCAGCAGCCCCCCCCCGGGACTAGCGGGAGAATTGAATACGCAGTATTTT
CASSPPPGLAGELNTQYF
>TRBJ1-2|-|-|13|TRBV20-1
TGCAGTGCTTCCAGGGACTTGGGATATGGCTGCACCTTC
CSASRDLGYGCTF
>TRBJ2-7|TRBD1|-|15|TRBV20-1
TGCAGTGCTAGACCCGGGACAGGGGTTCCCTACGAGCAGTACTTC
CSARPGTGVPYEQYF
>TRBJ2-3|-|-|15|TRBV5-1
TGCGCCAGCAGCCTTCGAGGAGGGGCGGCAGATACGCAGTATTTT
CASSLRGGAADTQYF
>TRBJ2-2|-|-|15|TRBV5-1
TGCGCCAGCAGCTTGGTTGAGCGGAACACCGGGGAGCTGTTTTTT
CASSLVERNTGELFF
>TRBJ2-1|-|-|14|TRBV14
TGTGCCAGCAGCCAACGTTCCCTCACGGATGAGCAGTTCTTC
CASSQRSLTDEQFF
>TRBJ2-1|TRBD2|-|15|TRBV6-6
TGTGCCAGCAGTTACAGAAGCGGGGGTTTGAATGAGCAGTTCTTC
CASSYRSGGLNEQFF
>TRBJ1-2|-|few|16|TRBV12-3/TRBV12-4
TGTGCCAGCAGTTCTCCAGGAGGGGCGGGTAACTATGGCTACACCTTC
CASSSPGGAGNYGYTF
>TRBJ1-2|TRBD1|-|13|TRBV29-1
TGCAGCGTTGTTCGCGACAGGGGGCTCGGCTACACCTTC
CSVVRDRGLGYTF
>TRBJ1-1|TRBD1|-|16|TRBV4-2
TGTGCCAGCAGCCCCCAGGGGGTGGGCATGAACACTGAAGCTTTCTTT
CASSPQGVGMNTEAFF
>TRBJ1-5|-|-|15|TRBV7-9
TGTGCCAGCAGCCCGCTCGGACAGATTAATCAGCCCCAGCATTTT
CASSPLGQINQPQHF
>TRBJ2-7|-|-|15|TRBV30
TGTGCCTGGAGTGGGGCTTTAAGCTCCTACGATGAGCAGTACTTC
CAWSGALSSYDEQYF
>TRBJ2-5|-|few|13|TRBV25-1
TGTGCCAGCAGTGAACGGGGCGGAGAGACCCAGTACTTC
CASSERGGETQYF
>TRBJ2-3|-|-|12|TRBV15
TGTGCCACCAGCGGCGAGCCAGATACGCAGGATTTT
CATSGEPDTQDF
>TRBJ1-2|TRBD1|few|15|TRBV12-3/TRBV12-4
TGTGCCAGCAGACCAGGGGGCCAGGCCAACTATGGCTACACCTTC
CASRPGGQANYGYTF
>TRBJ1-1|-|-|12|TRBV10-3
TGTGCCATCGGTAAGGGGAACACTGAAGCTTTCTTT
CAIGKGNTEAFF
>TRBJ2-1|-|few|16|TRBV5-1
TGCGCCAGCAGCTTGGAGGCAGGCAACTCCTACAATGAGCAGTTCTTC
CASSLEAGNSYNEQFF
>TRBJ2-3|TRBD2|-|19|TRBV7-2
TGTGCCAGCAGCTCCTTTCTAGACAGCGGGGTTAAGGGGACAGATACGCAGTATTTT
CASSSFLDSGVKGTDTQYF
>TRBJ2-5|TRBD2|-|12|TRBV20-1
TGCAGTGCTATCGGGGGGGAAGAGACCCAGTACTTC
CSAIGGEETQYF
>TRBJ2-5|-|few|14|TRBV7-2
TGTGCCAGCAGCGAGTGGAGACACCAAGAGACCCAGTACTTC
CASSEWRHQETQYF
>TRBJ1-2|TRBD1|-|16|TRBV6-6
TGTGCCAGCAGTTTAGACAGGGTACTGGGTACCTATGGCTACACCTTC
CASSLDRVLGTYGYTF
>TRBJ1-2|-|-|17|TRBV12-3/TRBV12-4
TGTGCCAGCAGTCAAACCGCACACTTGACCGCCGTAGGTGGCTACACCTTC
CASSQTAHLTAVGGYTF
>TRBJ2-1|-|few|17|TRBV12-3/TRBV12-4
TGTGCCAGCACTATAACCCTCGGGGGTACCTCCTACAATGAGCAGTTCTTC
CASTITLGGTSYNEQFF
>TRBJ2-1|TRBD2|few|18|TRBV20-1
TGCAGTGCTAGAGATGTGCCCCGAGGACTAGCGGGAGTTAATGAGCAGTTCTTC
CSARDVPRGLAGVNEQFF
>TRBJ2-3|-|-|14|TRBV6-5
TGTGCCAGCAGTTTAAGTCCCGACACAGATACGCAGTATTTT
CASSLSPDTDTQYF
>TRBJ2-5|TRBD2|many|16|TRBV12-3/TRBV12-4
TGTGCCAGCAGTCCCTCCTTAGCGGGGGGCGGAAAGACCCAGTACTTC
CASSPSLAGGGKTQYF
>TRBJ2-3|-|-|13|TRBV2
TGTGCCACCGCGACTCCCCTCACAGATACGCAGTATTTT
CATATPLTDTQYF
>TRBJ2-3|TRBD1|few|15|TRBV6-4
TGTGCCAGCAGTGACTCGGACAGGGGGGCAGATACGCAGTATTTT
CASSDSDRGADTQYF
>TRBJ2-1|-|-|17|TRBV6-2/TRBV6-3
TGTGCCAGCAATCTAGACCCCCGGGTGCACTCCTACAATGAGCAGTTCTTC
CASNLDPRVHSYNEQFF
>TRBJ2-5|-|-|16|TRBV7-6
TGTGCCAGCAGCTTAATCCAGGCCCCTCTAAAAGAGACCCAGTACTTC
CASSLIQAPLKETQYF
>TRBJ2-2|-|-|21|TRBV11-1
TGTGCCAGGGGCCAATCCGACGGGACTTGCGGGGGCCAGTCAAACACCGGGGAGCTGTTTTTT
CARGQSDGTCGGQSNTGELFF
>TRBJ2-1|TRBD1|few|15|TRBV6-5
TGTGCCAGCAGAATCCACAGGGGCCCTTACAATGAGCAGTTCTTC
CASRIHRGPYNEQFF
>TRBJ1-2|-|few|17|TRBV4-2
TGTGCCAGCAGCCAAGAGGGTTCCGGGGTTTACGGGTATGGCTACACCTTC
CASSQEGSGVYGYGYTF
>TRBJ2-7|-|-|12|TRBV20-1
TGCAGTGCTGAACGGGACCCCGGGGGGCAGTACTTC
CSAERDPGGQYF
>TRBJ2-7|-|few|13|TRBV28
TGTGCCAGCAGTGTACCTGTGGGCTACGAGCAGTACTTC
CASSVPVGYEQYF
>TRBJ2-7|-|-|14|TRBV6-2/TRBV6-3
TGTGTCAGCAGCTCATCCGACTGGGCCCACGAGCAGTACTTC
CVSSSSDWAHEQYF
>TRBJ2-5|-|-|19|TRBV20-1
TGCAGTGCTAGAGGGGTGAGGGGCAGGGGATTGGGACCCCAAGAGACCCAGTACTTC
CSARGVRGRGLGPQETQYF
>TRBJ2-7|TRBD2|many|16|TRBV5-1
TGCGCCAGCAGCCTGGGGACTAGCGGGTTCTCCTACGAGCAGTACTTC
CASSLGTSGFSYEQYF
>TRBJ1-2|TRBD1|-|14|TRBV3-1
TGTGCCAGCAGCCACAGGGACAGTAGCTATGGCTACACCTTC
CASSHRDSSYGYTF